This T cell receptor (beta chain) came from a study of lymphopenia after photon versus proton radiotherapy. Points from the study as a whole: Relative stability marked proton patients; photon patients lost diversity and naive cells. Only patients who died were analyzed for survival; proton advantage is unproven. Post-nadir diversity loss with photons came from oligoclonal expansion, particularly CD8+ Temra cells. Post-nadir TCR diversity decline inversely tracked overall survival among those who died.

The repertoire was sequenced with immunoSEQ multiplex PCR; TCRdb's copy has only in-frame clones and lacks some. This table has 150,000 to 200,000 clones, less than 90% appearing once. As to this clone: Its antigen is not identified.

The TCR was taken from a man aged 50-60 years with gastric cancer. The input for sequencing was peripheral blood, taken from a patient treated with photon-based radiotherapy.

Here the CDR3 reads CASSLEARDHEKLFF. The CDR3 DNA sequence: TGTGCCAGCAGCTTGGAGGCCAGGGACCATGAAAAACTGTTTTTT. The chain employs TRBV5-5 and TRBJ1-4, with a weak D call TRBD1 (5 bases). V lost 0 bases and J lost 6, with 12 bases in between. The CDR3 runs 15 residues. Looked up from germline, CDR1 is SGHKS and CDR2 is YYEKEE (reference sequence).